This T cell receptor (beta chain) is from a study of T cells in Graves' hyperthyroidism and ophthalmopathy. Trimming removed 3 bases from V and 5 bases from J, with 10 bases in between. Germline V gives CDR1 SGHAT, CDR2 FQNNGV. The CDR3 runs to 13 residues. TCR beta CDR3 regions were amplified from RNA. The HTBI primer set drove a first-round RT-PCR of the TCR CDR3. TCRdb passed the multiplex PCR reads through MiXCR, listing each CDR3 protein once. Of some 400,000 distinct CDR3 sequences detected, approximately 14% appear once; the ten largest clones hold 9.5% to 12%. This clonotype appeared many times.

This receptor was taken from a woman aged 55-75 years with Graves' hyperthyroidism. The chain combines TRBV11-2 with TRBJ1-1, with a tentative D call TRBD1 (6 bases). The sample was blood. The CDR3 region has the DNA TGTGCCAGCAGCTTCTCAGGGGTTACTGAAGCTTTCTTT. Residues: CASSFSGVTEAFF.